The 8 T cell receptor beta chains listed next were all sequenced from one sample in a study of immune evolution from preneoplasia to lung adenocarcinoma. Sequencing used immunoSEQ multiplex PCR; TCRdb keeps in-frame clones, though not all of them. Of about 6,900 clones in the sample, 79% were seen once. Sequencing was performed on FFPE invasive lung adenocarcinoma tissue. The receptors shown here come from a person aged 40 to 49 with lung adenocarcinoma.

This rearrangement joins TRBV19 to TRBJ1-5; TRBD1 agrees at 9 bases. The V gene's germline CDR1 is LNHDA and CDR2 SQIVND (reference sequence). The CDR3 has 15 amino acids. Trimming took 7 bases from V and 5 from J; bases not matched to a gene: 9. The CDR3 DNA sequence: TGTGCCAGTACCACCAACAGGGGGCCTGATCAGCCCCAGCATTTT. Translation: CASTTNRGPDQPQHF.

This clone was counted a single time. This chain connects TRBV19 to TRBJ1-5; D perhaps matches TRBD1 (5 bases). V was clipped by 3 bases and J by 6 bases, with 9 bases between them. CDR3 length: 13 amino acids. Germline CDR1 reads LNHDA; CDR2 reads SQIVND (reference sequence). DNA for the CDR3: TGTGCCAGTAGTATGGGGGTTTTTCAGCCCCAGCATTTT. Encoded protein: CASSMGVFQPQHF.

The table lists this clone with a few counts. V usage is TRBV30 and J usage is TRBJ1-1; D is perhaps TRBD1 (5 bases). Deletions cut 3 bases from V and 1 base from J, with 12 bases between. Germline V lookup: CDR1 GTSNPN, CDR2 SVGIG (reference sequence). There are 14 residues in the CDR3. The CDR3, as DNA: TGTGCCTGGAGGCCCCCCGGGACGAACACTGAAGCTTTCTTT. Translated, it gives CAWRPPGTNTEAFF. The full variable domain, its missing parts supplied by reference TRBV30 and TRBJ1-1, is SQTIHQWPATLVQPVGSPLSLECTVEGTSNPNLYWYRQAAGRGLQLLFYSVGIGQISSEVPQNLSASRPQDRQFILSSKKLLLSDSGFYLCAWRPPGTNTEAFFGQGTRLTVV.

The V and J genes are TRBV10-3 and TRBJ1-4; TRBD1 matches 9 bases. V shed 10 bases, J shed 7 bases, and the junction held 7 bases outside the gene matches. The V gene's germline CDR1 is ENHRY and CDR2 SYGVKD. CDR3 length: 13 amino acids. CDR3 DNA: TGTGCCACGCCTTCGGACAGGGGTGAAAAACTGTTTTTT. Its protein product is CATPSDRGEKLFF.

Only one count was recorded for this clone. The genes are TRBV7-2 and TRBJ1-2, with D perhaps TRBD1 (6 bases). Deletions cut 4 bases from V and 6 bases from J, with 15 bases between. Germline values: CDR1 SGHTA, CDR2 FQGNSA. The length of the CDR3 is 14 residues. The chain's CDR3 is CASSSYLTGNGYTF. As DNA, the CDR3 is TGTGCCAGCAGCTCATACCTCACAGGGAATGGCTACACCTTC.

The chain carries TRBV14 and TRBJ1-1; TRBD1 aligns across 10 bases. The J segment lost 5 bases and the V segment lost 1 base, leaving 7 bases of the junction unmatched. Germline assignment: CDR1 SGHDN and CDR2 FVKESK. CDR3 length: 16 residues. This CDR3 reads CASSQGMGTGETEAFF. For the CDR3, the DNA is TGTGCCAGCAGCCAAGGTATGGGGACAGGGGAAACTGAAGCTTTCTTT.

The chain is built from TRBV6-4 and TRBJ2-1, with D perhaps TRBD2 (6 bases). CDR1 and CDR2 (germline): MRHNA, SNTAGT. The CDR3 has 13 amino acids. Trimming left V 5 bases short and J 3 bases short, with 8 bases between. The CDR3 sequence is CASSLTSYNEQFF. The DNA for the CDR3 is TGTGCCAGCAGTTTGACTAGCTACAATGAGCAGTTCTTC.

On this clone itself: The identical CDR3 is also encoded by other nucleotide sequences in the sample. The chain carries TRBV5-1 and TRBJ2-6; the D gene is possibly TRBD1 (6 bases). This CDR3 is 16 amino acids long. Germline lookup yields CDR1 SGHRS and CDR2 YFSETQ. The ends were cut back, 1 base at V and 0 bases at J, with 8 bases in the middle. This CDR3 reads CASSLTGLSGANVLTF. DNA for the CDR3: TGCGCCAGCAGCTTGACAGGGCTCTCTGGGGCCAACGTCCTGACTTTC.